Listed below are T cell receptor beta chains from one sample, sequenced in a study of blood T cells in healthy people across ages. TCRdb itself ran the 5' RACE reads through MiXCR, one entry per CDR3 protein. Found here are approximately 600,000 distinct CDR3 sequences, 58% of them singletons; the top ten hold over 30%. Sequenced input: blood. Receptors originate from a man in his 60s in good health. Each CDR3 is given with its conserved first and last residue. D genes are given only for firm matches. Clone size is shown for a subset of rows, as once, few, many or a class of expanded clone.

CDR3 DNA	CDR3 protein	V gene	J gene	D gene	clone size
TGTGCCAGCAGCCAGGGTCACAGCGGGACATACCAAGAGACCCAGTACTTC	CASSQGHSGTYQETQYF	TRBV3-1	TRBJ2-5	.	.
TGTGCCAGCAGCTTGGCCGACGGAGAGCAGCCCCAGCATTTT	CASSLADGEQPQHF	TRBV5-5	TRBJ1-5	.	once
TGCAGCGTTCGGGACAGGGCCGGCACCTACAATGAGCAGTTCTTC	CSVRDRAGTYNEQFF	TRBV29-1	TRBJ2-1	TRBD1	.
TGCGCCAGCAGCCAAGATGATGGGGGCTCACCCCTCCACTTT	CASSQDDGGSPLHF	TRBV4-1	TRBJ1-6	.	once
TGTGCCAGCAGCTTAGAGGTAGCGGGGGCCAGCTCCTACAATGAGCAGTACTTC	CASSLEVAGASSYNEQYF	TRBV7-6	TRBJ2-7	TRBD2	.
TGTGCCAGCAGCTTGGGACAAGACCGGGAGACCCAGTACTTC	CASSLGQDRETQYF	TRBV11-2	TRBJ2-5	.	few
TGTGCCAGCACCCACCCGAAAACAGATACGCAGTATTTT	CASTHPKTDTQYF	TRBV3-1	TRBJ2-3	.	.
TGTGCCAGCAGCTACAATTCAGATACGCAGTATTTT	CASSYNSDTQYF	TRBV27	TRBJ2-3	.	.
TGTGCCAGCAGCTTAGAGGGCATCGCTACAGCTTTCTTT	CASSLEGIATAFF	TRBV7-2	TRBJ1-1	.	.
TGTGCCAGCAGCCAGGACGCCGCTGCCGGTGAGCAGTTCTTC	CASSQDAAAGEQFF	TRBV7-9	TRBJ2-1	.	.
TGTGCCACCAGCAGAGATGGGAGGCGGGGTAACTATGGCTACACCTTC	CATSRDGRRGNYGYTF	TRBV15	TRBJ1-2	.	.
TGTGCCAGCAGCCAAGATAAGCCCTACAATGAGCAGTTCTTC	CASSQDKPYNEQFF	TRBV3-1	TRBJ2-1	.	.
TGTGCCAGCAGTTTACGGCGGGGGGGTGGTTATGAGCAGTTCTTC	CASSLRRGGGYEQFF	TRBV27	TRBJ2-1	TRBD2	few
TGCGCCAGCAGCTTTACTAGCGGGGGGGCGGTCTACAATGAGCAGTTCTTC	CASSFTSGGAVYNEQFF	TRBV5-1	TRBJ2-1	TRBD2	.
TGCGCCAGCGAGTCCCACCCGGGGGGGTACGAGCAGTACTTC	CASESHPGGYEQYF	TRBV5-1	TRBJ2-7	TRBD2	.
TGTGCCAACAGCGAGGGACAAGCTAACTATGGCTACACCTTC	CANSEGQANYGYTF	TRBV6-1	TRBJ1-2	.	.
TGCGCCAGCAGTATTAGCGGGGGCTCCTACAATGAGCAGTTCTTC	CASSISGGSYNEQFF	TRBV5-1	TRBJ2-1	TRBD2	few
TGTGCCAGCATTGAGGGGGGGCTGAACAATGAGCAGTTCTTC	CASIEGGLNNEQFF	TRBV28	TRBJ2-1	.	.
TGCAGTGCTGGTTTGTCTGGCTATAGCCCTAGCACAGATACGCAGTATTTT	CSAGLSGYSPSTDTQYF	TRBV20-1	TRBJ2-3	.	.
TGTGCCAGCAGCGTAGAGGGGGGCCTCACAGATACGCAGTATTTT	CASSVEGGLTDTQYF	TRBV9	TRBJ2-3	.	.
TGCAATGCAGGGTCGAATGAGCAGTTCTTC	CNAGSNEQFF	TRBV20-1	TRBJ2-1	.	.
TGCAGTGCCTCTAGACGGGAAACACAGCCCCAGCATTTT	CSASRRETQPQHF	TRBV20-1	TRBJ1-5	.	.
TGTGCCAGCAGCTCCCCCCCAGGGGGACAAGAGACCCAGTACTTC	CASSSPPGGQETQYF	TRBV7-9	TRBJ2-5	TRBD1	.
TGTGCCAGCAGCTTATTCGGTAGGGAGCAGTTCTTC	CASSLFGREQFF	TRBV7-2	TRBJ2-1	.	.
TGTGCCAGCAGGCAGATGGGGTATCAGGGTGAGCAGTTCTTC	CASRQMGYQGEQFF	TRBV7-2	TRBJ2-1	.	few
TGCAGCGTTGTGCGTGCTGGGGGGGATACGCAGTATTTT	CSVVRAGGDTQYF	TRBV29-1	TRBJ2-3	.	.
TGTGCCAGCAGTTACGTTGGGGAGGGCACGCAGTATTTT	CASSYVGEGTQYF	TRBV6-2/TRBV6-3	TRBJ2-3	TRBD2	few
TGTGCCAGCTCACCACCGACAGGGTGGAATGAGCAGTTCTTC	CASSPPTGWNEQFF	TRBV18	TRBJ2-1	TRBD1	few
TGCAGTGCTAGAGACCCTAGCGGGGGACCGAATGAGCAGTTCTTC	CSARDPSGGPNEQFF	TRBV20-1	TRBJ2-1	TRBD2	few
TGCGCCAGCAGCTTGGTTTCCCCTCCGAACACTGAAGCTTTCTTT	CASSLVSPPNTEAFF	TRBV5-1	TRBJ1-1	.	few
TGCAGCGTCCCCGGGGGGGCCCTAGGGACCCAGTACTTC	CSVPGGALGTQYF	TRBV29-1	TRBJ2-5	TRBD2	.
TGCGCCAGCAGCTCAGCCGGGAGTTCGAACAATGAGCAGTACTTC	CASSSAGSSNNEQYF	TRBV5-1	TRBJ2-5	.	once
TGTGCCACCAGCTCCTCCGGCACAGATACGCAGTATTTT	CATSSSGTDTQYF	TRBV6-5	TRBJ2-3	.	.
TGCGCCAGCAGCACTGCCCCTGGGCAGTATAGCAATCAGCCCCAGCATTTT	CASSTAPGQYSNQPQHF	TRBV4-1	TRBJ1-5	.	.
TGTGCCAGCACCCTCGGGACAGGGGGTGACGGGGGCTACACCTTC	CASTLGTGGDGGYTF	TRBV5-5	TRBJ1-2	TRBD1	.
TGCAGTGCTAGAGAAGGACAGCCCTTCTCTGGGGCCAACGTCCTGACTTTC	CSAREGQPFSGANVLTF	TRBV20-1	TRBJ2-6	.	few
TGTGCCAGCAGTGAAGCAGGGCTCGGGCCCAACGTCCTGACTTTC	CASSEAGLGPNVLTF	TRBV25-1	TRBJ2-6	.	.
TGTGCCAACAGTCCACGTCTAGCGGGGGGGCCGTACGAGCAGTACTTC	CANSPRLAGGPYEQYF	TRBV6-2/TRBV6-3	TRBJ2-7	TRBD2	.
TGCGCCAGCAGCTTAAGTAGAGCCCAGGAGCAGTACTTC	CASSLSRAQEQYF	TRBV5-1	TRBJ2-7	.	few
TGTGCCAGCAGTTTGGGACAGGGGTTCCTACAGTACTTC	CASSLGQGFLQYF	TRBV27	TRBJ2-7	TRBD1	few
TGTGCCAGCAGTTTCGCCATGAGAACGGAAGCTTTCTTT	CASSFAMRTEAFF	TRBV6-2/TRBV6-3	TRBJ1-1	.	.
TGTGCCATCAGTGAGTCTCCCGGATACACTGAAGCTTTCTTT	CAISESPGYTEAFF	TRBV10-3	TRBJ1-1	.	few
TGCAGTGCTAGAGATTTGAGACAGGGGTCTGGCTACACCTTC	CSARDLRQGSGYTF	TRBV20-1	TRBJ1-2	TRBD1	.
TGTGCCAGCAGTTACTCGAATACCCAAGGGCAAGAGACCCAGTACTTC	CASSYSNTQGQETQYF	TRBV6-5	TRBJ2-5	.	few
TGTGCCAGCGGCAGGGAAGCTCTCTCAGAGCAGTACTTC	CASGREALSEQYF	TRBV7-9	TRBJ2-5	.	few
TGTGCCAGCAGCTTTTCGGGTGTCGGGACCGGGGAGCTGTTTTTT	CASSFSGVGTGELFF	TRBV7-8	TRBJ2-2	.	.
TGTGCCAGCAGGGTGGCGGGGCAAGAGACCCAGTACTTC	CASRVAGQETQYF	TRBV25-1	TRBJ2-5	.	few
TGCGCCAGCAGTGAGCTGTTGGCTAGCGGGGGCGGGGAGACCCAGTACTTC	CASSELLASGGGETQYF	TRBV10-2	TRBJ2-5	TRBD2	.
TGCAGTGCTAGTCGGACTAGCGGGAGTCCAGATACGCAGTATTTT	CSASRTSGSPDTQYF	TRBV20-1	TRBJ2-3	TRBD2	few
TGTGCCAGCAGCTCTATGACAGCCTCTGCCAAAAACATTCAGTACTTC	CASSSMTASAKNIQYF	TRBV7-2	TRBJ2-4	.	.
TGTGCCAGCAGCTTAAAGGGACAGGGAAATGAGCAGTTCTTC	CASSLKGQGNEQFF	TRBV7-9	TRBJ2-1	TRBD1	.
TGTGCCAGCCTTCGTGTGGGGAGCAACGGGGAGACCCAGTACTTC	CASLRVGSNGETQYF	TRBV6-1	TRBJ2-5	.	once
TGCGCCAGCAGCTTGGATGGCCGACCCTACGAGCAGTACTTC	CASSLDGRPYEQYF	TRBV5-1	TRBJ2-7	.	few
TGTGCCACCAGCAGAGATAGGCCAGGGGTTAATCAGCCCCAGCATTTT	CATSRDRPGVNQPQHF	TRBV15	TRBJ1-5	.	few
TGCGCCAGCAACCCGAAAGGATCCGAGGGACAGGGGGCGAGAGAGCAGTACTTC	CASNPKGSEGQGAREQYF	TRBV5-1	TRBJ2-7	TRBD1	.
TGCGCCAGCAGCTGGGACCGGGAGGTGAATTCACCCCTCCACTTT	CASSWDREVNSPLHF	TRBV4-1	TRBJ1-6	.	.
TGTGCCAGCAGGCAGAGGAGAACCAATGAGCAGTTCTTC	CASRQRRTNEQFF	TRBV2	TRBJ2-1	.	.
TGTGCCAGCAGTTCTACAGTAAACTCCTACAATGAGCAGTTCTTC	CASSSTVNSYNEQFF	TRBV27	TRBJ2-1	.	.
TGTGCCAGCAGTTCGGCCGGGACAGGACCTTTCTACGAGCAGTACTTC	CASSSAGTGPFYEQYF	TRBV6-2/TRBV6-3	TRBJ2-7	TRBD1	few
TGCAGTGCTAGAGATGCTTCAGCGGGGGTGCAAGAGACCCAGTACTTC	CSARDASAGVQETQYF	TRBV20-1	TRBJ2-5	TRBD2	many